The clone carrying this T cell receptor (beta chain) was seen repeatedly, ten times or more. Stated time point: newly diagnosed GD, antithyroid drugs for less than 3 months. PBMC RNA served as the TCR library source. Libraries of TCR beta came from iRepertoire HTBI primers plus Arm-PCR of CDR3 regions. TCRdb recomputed calls from the multiplex PCR reads with MiXCR, one row per CDR3 protein. The sample consists of around 500,000 distinct CDR3 sequences, less than 15% of them appearing once. These data come from a study of regulatory T cells in long-lasting Graves disease. The CDR3 sequence is 12 residues long. Trimming took off 5 bases at V and 8 bases at J, with 10 bases between the two ends. Per germline, CDR1 SNHLY and CDR2 FYNNEI. These sequences were also reported in another study, on T cells in Graves' hyperthyroidism and ophthalmopathy.

This rearrangement joins TRBV2 to TRBJ2-1; possible D gene TRBD2, 6 bases. Sequencing was performed on peripheral blood mononuclear cells (PBMCs), taken at new diagnosis, from a patient treated with antithyroid drugs. The origin of this receptor is a man aged 30 to 45 with Graves disease. CDR3 DNA: TGTGCCAGCAGTCCGGGGGTAGATGAGCAGTTCTTC. Encoded protein: CASSPGVDEQFF.